The next 23 T cell receptor beta chains were all read from a single sample in a study of response to subunit inactivated influenza vaccine. TCRdb called the RT-PCR reads again in MiXCR, with one record for every CDR3 protein. The repertoire holds approximately 500,000 distinct CDR3 sequences, with around 15% as singletons. The sample consisted of PBMCs from blood, taken about 11 days after vaccination. All receptors derive from a middle-aged man who received an inactivated influenza vaccine.

This chain joins TRBV5-5 and TRBJ1-5; 8 nucleotides match TRBD1. The CDR3 is made up of 15 amino acids. Per germline, CDR1 SGHKS and CDR2 YYEKEE (reference sequence). V was clipped by 3 bases and J by 7 bases; unmatched bases: 9. DNA for the CDR3: TGTGCCAGCAGCTCCTCGGACAGGGCGGACCAGCCCCAGCATTTT. Protein: CASSSSDRADQPQHF.

This sequence joins TRBV10-3 and TRBJ2-7, with TRBD1 matching 9 bases. V lost 11 bases to trimming and J lost 2 bases; unmatched junction nucleotides: 4. The CDR3 is made up of 12 amino acids. Germline values: CDR1 ENHRY, CDR2 SYGVKD. The CDR3 nucleotides read TGTGCCGCGCGGGACAGGGCCTACGAGCAGTACTTC. It encodes CAARDRAYEQYF.

This clonotype was found many times. The V gene is TRBV15, the J gene TRBJ2-3, with a possible D match to TRBD2 (5 bases). The CDR3 covers 19 residues. Germline CDR1 and CDR2: LNHNV and YYDKDF (reference sequence). The V and J ends lost 0 bases and 0 bases respectively, with 19 bases between them. Here the CDR3 DNA reads TGTGCCACCAGCAGAGATCGGTTCGGAGGCTTTCCTAGCACAGATACGCAGTATTTT. Amino acids: CATSRDRFGGFPSTDTQYF.

This clonotype has more than one count but fewer than ten. The chain combines TRBV12-3 or TRBV12-4 with TRBJ1-5; D is ambiguous. The CDR3 length is 14 residues. Trimming stripped 4 bases from V and 2 bases from J, with 9 bases between. The CDR3 protein is CASSWAVGNQPQHF. The CDR3 coding sequence is TGTGCCAGCAGTTGGGCAGTGGGCAATCAGCCCCAGCATTTT.

The J gene is TRBJ2-7, the V gene TRBV20-1; D not certain. The germline V gene encodes CDR1 DFQATT and CDR2 SNEGSKA (reference sequence). The CDR3 spans 12 residues. Trimming took 4 bases from V and 3 from J, leaving 10 bases between them. The CDR3 nucleotides are TGCAGTGCTAAGGCGGAATACTACGAGCAGTACTTC. Translating it yields CSAKAEYYEQYF.

A few counts support this clonotype. V usage is TRBV12-3 or TRBV12-4 and J usage is TRBJ1-1; D uncertain. The CDR3 consists of 14 residues. The ends were cut back, 8 bases at V and 0 bases at J, with 13 bases in the middle. In nucleotides, the CDR3 is TGTGCCAGCCGAATTAGATCCATGAACACTGAAGCTTTCTTT. Translated, it gives CASRIRSMNTEAFF.

This clonotype occurred a few times. The chain has TRBV11-2 and TRBJ2-2, with a weak D call TRBD1 (6 bases). CDR1 SGHAT and CDR2 FQNNGV come from the germline V gene. This CDR3 is 15 amino acids long. V shed 6 bases and J shed 1 base, with 12 bases lying between them. The DNA of the CDR3 is TGTGCCAGCAGGCTGGGGGCAATGAACACCGGGGAGCTGTTTTTT. Its translation is CASRLGAMNTGELFF.

This clonotype was recorded a few times. The rearrangement links TRBV7-2 to TRBJ2-4, with 10 positions matching TRBD2. Germline assignment: CDR1 SGHTA and CDR2 FQGNSA. The CDR3 covers 14 residues. The J segment lost 4 bases and the V segment lost 6 bases, leaving 3 bases of the junction unmatched. The CDR3 DNA is TGTGCCAGCAGTAAGACTAGCGGGAAAAACATTCAGTACTTC. It specifies CASSKTSGKNIQYF. Full variable domain (remainder filled in from reference TRBV7-2 and TRBJ2-4): GAGVSQSPSNKVTEKGKDVELRCDPISGHTALYWYRQSLGQGLEFLIYFQGNSAPDKSGLPSDRFSAERTGGSVSTLTIQRTQQEDSAVYLCASSKTSGKNIQYFGAGTRLSVL.

The chain joins TRBV4-2 to TRBJ2-1; a weak D match, TRBD1 (6 bases). Germline V gene lookup returns CDR1 LGHNA and CDR2 YNFKEQ. Between the trimmed V and J ends, which lost 1 base and 4 bases, there was a span of 14 bases. The CDR3 loop spans 16 amino acids. CDR3 coding DNA: TGTGCCAGCAGCCAAGGGAGCAGGGGTCGATACAATGAGCAGTTCTTC. The encoded protein is CASSQGSRGRYNEQFF.

This clonotype was counted between two and nine times. This chain connects TRBV5-1 to TRBJ1-4, with 8 bases identical to TRBD1. This CDR3 contains 18 residues. With 1 base clipped from V and 0 bases from J, the junction kept 8 bases outside the gene matches. Per the germline V gene, CDR1 is SGHRS and CDR2 is YFSETQ. This CDR3 is CASSLRTGGPATNEKLFF. For the CDR3, the DNA is TGCGCCAGCAGCTTGAGAACAGGGGGACCTGCAACTAATGAAAAACTGTTTTTT.

This clonotype was detected only a few times. V usage is TRBV20-1 and J usage is TRBJ2-5; 8 bases line up with TRBD2. The CDR3 has 18 amino acids. With V trimmed by 1 base and J by 0 bases, 13 bases remained unmatched. The germline V gene has CDR1 DFQATT and CDR2 SNEGSKA (reference sequence). The CDR3 is CSARGRTSGDWYQETQYF. DNA of the CDR3: TGCAGTGCTAGAGGACGAACTAGCGGAGATTGGTACCAAGAGACCCAGTACTTC.

This clonotype was counted a few times. This chain uses TRBV4-2 with TRBJ2-5, with 8 bases aligning to TRBD2. CDR3 size: 15 residues. Germline CDR1 LGHNA, CDR2 YNFKEQ. V trimming: 3 bases; J trimming: 1 base; junction bases outside the gene matches: 4. The CDR3 DNA is TGTGCCAGCAGCCAGACCGGGACTAGCCAAGAGACCCAGTACTTC. Amino acids: CASSQTGTSQETQYF.

In this sample, this clonotype turned up a few times. The rearrangement links TRBV20-1 to TRBJ2-1; 7 nucleotides match TRBD2. The CDR3 is 16 residues long. V lost 0 bases and J lost 2; bases outside the gene matches: 7. From germline, CDR1 is DFQATT and CDR2 SNEGSKA (reference sequence). The CDR3 sequence is CSAREVLGGTYNEQFF. CDR3 DNA: TGCAGTGCTAGAGAGGTTCTCGGGGGGACCTACAATGAGCAGTTCTTC.

Turning to this clonotype: A junction end diverges from the germline sequence, so it may reflect a read error. The genes are TRBV10-1 and TRBJ2-2, with D hard to call. Germline assignment: CDR1 WNHNN and CDR2 SYGVQD (reference sequence). The CDR3 loop spans 13 amino acids. This chain's CDR3 is CAGSESTVGELFF. For the CDR3, the DNA is TGCGCCGGCAGTGAGTCGACCGTCGGGGAGCTGTTTTTT.

As for this clonotype: This could be a read error, since a much larger clone is one nucleotide away. The chain joins TRBV7-9 to TRBJ2-1, with D perhaps TRBD2 (5 bases). The CDR3 has 17 amino acids. The V end was cut by 5 bases, the J end by 0 bases, with 17 bases between. From germline, CDR1 is SEHNR and CDR2 FQNEAQ (reference sequence). In nucleotides, the CDR3 is TGTGCCAGCAGCCCCATGATTCAACTAGGCTCCTACAATGAGCAGTTCTTC. This sequence encodes CASSPMIQLGSYNEQFF.

The chain couples TRBV27 to TRBJ2-6; 7 positions match TRBD1. The germline gives CDR1 MNHEY, CDR2 SMNVEV (reference sequence). J was trimmed by 3 bases and V by 5 bases; bases with no gene match: 16. The CDR3 contains 19 residues. In nucleotides, the CDR3 is TGTGCCAGCAGTGACAACTACTACCGACAGGGACGTGGGGCCAACGTCCTGACTTTC. It yields the protein CASSDNYYRQGRGANVLTF.

This clonotype turned up a few times. The rearrangement joins TRBV6-5 to TRBJ2-5; perhaps TRBD2 as D (5 bases). This CDR3 is 17 amino acids long. With 0 bases removed from V and 4 bases from J, the gap between germline ends came to 18 bases. The germline V gene encodes CDR1 MNHEY and CDR2 SVGAGI. This CDR3 is CASSYSTLVSGIETQYF. The CDR3 region has the DNA TGTGCCAGCAGTTACTCGACTTTAGTGTCGGGGATAGAGACCCAGTACTTC.

Only a few counts were recorded for this clonotype. The chain joins TRBV6-5 to TRBJ2-3; 8 bases fit TRBD2. Germline V lookup: CDR1 MNHEY, CDR2 SVGAGI. The length of the CDR3 is 16 residues. Trimming cost V 2 bases and J 1 base; bases outside gene matches: 5. The DNA of the CDR3 is TGTGCCAGCAGTTACAACCAAGCGGGAGGCACAGATACGCAGTATTTT. Amino acid sequence: CASSYNQAGGTDTQYF.

Only a few counts were recorded for this clonotype. This chain links TRBV20-1 with TRBJ2-5; no firm D call. The CDR3 spans 16 residues. Germline V gives CDR1 DFQATT, CDR2 SNEGSKA (reference sequence). The V end was cut by 3 bases, the J end by 5 bases, with 22 bases between. CDR3 amino acids: CSASGALGLGWETQYF. The CDR3 DNA reads as TGCAGTGCTAGCGGTGCATTGGGGTTGGGGTGGGAGACCCAGTACTTC.

V gene TRBV24-1 combines with J gene TRBJ2-2; a weak D match, TRBD2 (5 bases). V was pared by 6 bases and J by 6 bases, with 10 bases between. Germline V gives CDR1 KGHDR, CDR2 SFDVKD. CDR3 length: 13 amino acids. The CDR3 region is CATSPGSSGELFF. The CDR3 coding sequence is TGTGCCACCAGTCCGGGATCGTCCGGGGAGCTGTTTTTT.

This chain uses TRBV19 with TRBJ1-2; TRBD1 aligns across 9 bases. Germline CDR1 and CDR2: LNHDA and SQIVND (reference sequence). V dropped 4 bases and J dropped 8; count of bases not matched to a gene: 8. The CDR3 contains 14 residues. The CDR3 bases are TGTGCCAGTAGTAGCAGAACAGGGGGCGAAGGCTACACCTTC. This gives the protein CASSSRTGGEGYTF. Using reference TRBV19 and TRBJ1-2 for the parts outside the CDR3, the full variable domain is DGGITQSPKYLFRKEGQNVTLSCEQNLNHDAMYWYRQDPGQGLRLIYYSQIVNDFQKGDIAEGYSVSREKKESFPLTVTSAQKNPTAFYLCASSSRTGGEGYTFGSGTRLTVV.

The rearrangement joins TRBV20-1 to TRBJ2-7; D remains unclear. This CDR3 is 14 amino acids long. V was clipped by 0 bases and J by 3 bases, with 12 bases between them. Germline V gives CDR1 DFQATT, CDR2 SNEGSKA (reference sequence). The CDR3 spells CSARDLLWGYEQYF. DNA of the CDR3: TGCAGTGCTAGAGATCTCTTGTGGGGCTACGAGCAGTACTTC.

This clonotype has more than one count but fewer than ten. The CDR3, as DNA: TGCAGCGTCCTCTTCGTAAGGCGGTCCTACTCCTACAATGAGCAGTTCTTC. Its translation is CSVLFVRRSYSYNEQFF. The chain joins TRBV29-1 to TRBJ2-1; D unclear. CDR3 length equals 17 residues. V lost 6 bases to trimming and J lost 0 bases, with 21 bases between them. The germline gives CDR1 SQVTM, CDR2 ANQGSEA.